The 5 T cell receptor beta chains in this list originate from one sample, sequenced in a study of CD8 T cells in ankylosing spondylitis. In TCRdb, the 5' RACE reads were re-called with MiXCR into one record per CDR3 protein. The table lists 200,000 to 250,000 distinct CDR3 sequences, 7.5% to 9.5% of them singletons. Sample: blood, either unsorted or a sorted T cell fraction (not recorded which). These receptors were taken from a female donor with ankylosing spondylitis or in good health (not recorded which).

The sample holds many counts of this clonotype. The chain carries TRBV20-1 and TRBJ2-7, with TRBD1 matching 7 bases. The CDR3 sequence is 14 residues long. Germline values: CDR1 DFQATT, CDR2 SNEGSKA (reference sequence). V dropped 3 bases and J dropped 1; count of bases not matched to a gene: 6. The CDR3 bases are TGCAGTGCTAGGACAGGGCTTTATTCCTACGAGCAGTACTTC. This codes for CSARTGLYSYEQYF.

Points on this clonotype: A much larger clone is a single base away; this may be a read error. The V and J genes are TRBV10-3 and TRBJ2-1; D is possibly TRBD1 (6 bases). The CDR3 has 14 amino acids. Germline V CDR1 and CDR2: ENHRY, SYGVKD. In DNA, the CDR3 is TGTGCCATCAGTGAAGGGGGAGTATCGAATGAGCAGCTCTTC. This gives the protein CAISEGGVSNEQLF.

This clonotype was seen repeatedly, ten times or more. The CDR3 DNA reads as TGCGCCAGCAGCTTGGATGGTAGCGGGATGTTCGGGGAGCTGTTTTTT. Amino acids: CASSLDGSGMFGELFF. This rearrangement joins TRBV5-1 to TRBJ2-2, with TRBD2 matching 8 bases. Trimming took 0 bases from V and 7 from J; bases not matched to a gene: 8. The germline V gene encodes CDR1 SGHRS and CDR2 YFSETQ. CDR3 length equals 16 residues.

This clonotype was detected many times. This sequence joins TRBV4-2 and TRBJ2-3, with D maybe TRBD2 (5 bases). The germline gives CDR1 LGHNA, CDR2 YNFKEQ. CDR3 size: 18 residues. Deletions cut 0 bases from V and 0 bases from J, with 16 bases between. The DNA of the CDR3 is TGTGCCAGCAGCCAAGAGGCCAGGACTGCACGCAGCACAGATACGCAGTATTTT. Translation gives CASSQEARTARSTDTQYF.

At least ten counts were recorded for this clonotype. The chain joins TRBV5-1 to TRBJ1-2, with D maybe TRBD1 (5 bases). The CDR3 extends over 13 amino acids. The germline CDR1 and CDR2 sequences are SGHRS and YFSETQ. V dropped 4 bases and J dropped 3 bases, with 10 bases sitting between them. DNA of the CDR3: TGCGCCAGCAGCCCCCGAGGGGACTATGGCTACACCTTC. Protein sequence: CASSPRGDYGYTF. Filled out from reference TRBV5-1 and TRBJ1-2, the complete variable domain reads KAGVTQTPRYLIKTRGQQVTLSCSPISGHRSVSWYQQTPGQGLQFLFEYFSETQRNKGNFPGRFSGRQFSNSRSEMNVSTLELGDSALYLCASSPRGDYGYTFGSGTRLTVV.